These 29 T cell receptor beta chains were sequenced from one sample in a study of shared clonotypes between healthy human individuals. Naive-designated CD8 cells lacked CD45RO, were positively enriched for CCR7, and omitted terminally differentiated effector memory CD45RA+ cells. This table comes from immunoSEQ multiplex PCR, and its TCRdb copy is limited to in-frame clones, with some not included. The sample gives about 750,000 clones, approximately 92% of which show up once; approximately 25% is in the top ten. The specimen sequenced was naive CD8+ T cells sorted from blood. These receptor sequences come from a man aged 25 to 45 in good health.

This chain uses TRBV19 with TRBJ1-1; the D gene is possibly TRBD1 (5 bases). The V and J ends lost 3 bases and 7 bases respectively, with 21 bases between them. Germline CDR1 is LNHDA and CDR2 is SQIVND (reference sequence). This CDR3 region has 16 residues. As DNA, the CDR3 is TGTGCCAGTAGTATCGGGGGAAATAATCCCCCCAGTGAAGCTTTCTTT. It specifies CASSIGGNNPPSEAFF.

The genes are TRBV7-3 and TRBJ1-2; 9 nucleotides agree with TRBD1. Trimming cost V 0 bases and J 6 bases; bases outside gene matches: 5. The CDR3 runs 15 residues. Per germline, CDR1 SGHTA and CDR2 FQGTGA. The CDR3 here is CASSLTRDRADGYTF. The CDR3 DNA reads TGTGCCAGCAGCTTAACGCGGGACAGGGCAGATGGCTACACCTTC.

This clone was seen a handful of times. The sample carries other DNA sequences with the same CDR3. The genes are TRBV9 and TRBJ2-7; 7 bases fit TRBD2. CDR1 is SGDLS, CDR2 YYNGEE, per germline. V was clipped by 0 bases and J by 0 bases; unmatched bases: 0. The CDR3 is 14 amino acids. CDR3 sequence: CASSVGGSSYEQYF. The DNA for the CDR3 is TGTGCCAGCAGCGTAGGCGGGAGCTCCTACGAGCAGTACTTC.

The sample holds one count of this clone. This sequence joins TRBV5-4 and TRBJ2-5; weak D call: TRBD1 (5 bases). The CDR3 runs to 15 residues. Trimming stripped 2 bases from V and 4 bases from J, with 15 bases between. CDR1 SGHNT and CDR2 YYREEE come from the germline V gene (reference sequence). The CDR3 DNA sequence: TGTGCCAGCAGCTTCACAGGATTAGGGGTAGAGACCCAGTACTTC. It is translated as CASSFTGLGVETQYF.

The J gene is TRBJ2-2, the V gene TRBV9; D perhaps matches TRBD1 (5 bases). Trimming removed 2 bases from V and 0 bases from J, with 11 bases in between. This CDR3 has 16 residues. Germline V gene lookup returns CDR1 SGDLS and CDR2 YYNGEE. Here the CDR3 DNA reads TGTGCCAGCAGCGTGTACGACAGCTCGAACACCGGGGAGCTGTTTTTT. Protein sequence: CASSVYDSSNTGELFF.

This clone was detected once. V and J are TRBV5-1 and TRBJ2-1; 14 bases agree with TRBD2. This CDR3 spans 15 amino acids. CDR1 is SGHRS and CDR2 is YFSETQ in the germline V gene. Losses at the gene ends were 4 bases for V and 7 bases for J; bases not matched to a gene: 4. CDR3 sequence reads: CASSGGLAGENEQFF. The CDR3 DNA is TGCGCCAGCAGCGGGGGACTAGCGGGAGAAAATGAGCAGTTCTTC.

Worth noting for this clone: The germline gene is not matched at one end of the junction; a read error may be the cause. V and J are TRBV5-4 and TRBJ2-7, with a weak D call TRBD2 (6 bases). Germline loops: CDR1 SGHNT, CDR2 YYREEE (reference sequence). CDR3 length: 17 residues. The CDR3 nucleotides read TGTGCCAGCAGCCTCGCAGTGGGGGGTGGGGTCTCCCACGAGCAGTACTTC. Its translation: CASSLAVGGGVSHEQYF.

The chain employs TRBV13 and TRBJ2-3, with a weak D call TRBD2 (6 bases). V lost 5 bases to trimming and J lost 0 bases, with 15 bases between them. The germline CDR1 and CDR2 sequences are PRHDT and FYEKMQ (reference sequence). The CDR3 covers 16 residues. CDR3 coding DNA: TGTGCCAGCAGCCGAGAACCGGGAGACAGCACAGATACGCAGTATTTT. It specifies CASSREPGDSTDTQYF.

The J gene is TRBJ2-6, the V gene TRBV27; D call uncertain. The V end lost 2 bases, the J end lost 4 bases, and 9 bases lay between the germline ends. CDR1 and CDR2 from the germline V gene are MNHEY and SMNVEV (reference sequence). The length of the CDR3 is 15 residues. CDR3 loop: CASSLGWTGANVLTF. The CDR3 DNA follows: TGTGCCAGCAGTTTAGGGTGGACCGGGGCCAACGTCCTGACTTTC.

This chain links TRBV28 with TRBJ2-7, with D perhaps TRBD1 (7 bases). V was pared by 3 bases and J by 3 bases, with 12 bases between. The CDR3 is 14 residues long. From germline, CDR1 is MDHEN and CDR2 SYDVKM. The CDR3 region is CASSLAGQNYEQYF. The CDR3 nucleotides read TGTGCCAGCAGTTTGGCGGGACAGAACTACGAGCAGTACTTC.

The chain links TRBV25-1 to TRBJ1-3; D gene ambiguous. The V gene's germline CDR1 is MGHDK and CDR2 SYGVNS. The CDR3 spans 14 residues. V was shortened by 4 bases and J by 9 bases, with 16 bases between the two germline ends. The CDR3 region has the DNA TGTGCCAGCAGTGCATGGACGGAGAGTCCCACCATATATTTT. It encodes CASSAWTESPTIYF.

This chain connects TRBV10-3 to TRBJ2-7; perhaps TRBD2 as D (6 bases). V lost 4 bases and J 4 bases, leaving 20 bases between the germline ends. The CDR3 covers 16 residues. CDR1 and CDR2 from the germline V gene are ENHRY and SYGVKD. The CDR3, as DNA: TGTGCCATCAGTGTAGGGCGGGGAACTGAAGGGTACGAGCAGTACTTC. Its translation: CAISVGRGTEGYEQYF.

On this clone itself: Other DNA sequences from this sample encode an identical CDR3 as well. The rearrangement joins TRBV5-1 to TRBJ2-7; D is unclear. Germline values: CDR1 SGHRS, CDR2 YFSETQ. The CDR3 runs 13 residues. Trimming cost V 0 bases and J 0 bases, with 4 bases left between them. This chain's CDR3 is CASSLGASYEQYF. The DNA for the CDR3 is TGCGCCAGCAGCTTGGGGGCCTCCTACGAGCAGTACTTC.

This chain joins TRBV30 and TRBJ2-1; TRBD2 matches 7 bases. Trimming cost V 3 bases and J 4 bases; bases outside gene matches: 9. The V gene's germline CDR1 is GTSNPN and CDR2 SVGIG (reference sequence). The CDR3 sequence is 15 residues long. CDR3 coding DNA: TGTGCCTGGAGCGTCGGACTAGTTTTGTACAATGAGCAGTTCTTC. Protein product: CAWSVGLVLYNEQFF.

As DNA, the CDR3 is TGCGCCAGCAGCGAAGGGGCCCTGAACACTGAAGCTTTCTTT. Its translation: CASSEGALNTEAFF. The chain is built from TRBV5-1 and TRBJ1-1; a possible D gene is TRBD1 (5 bases). Trimming pared 4 bases from V and 0 bases from J, leaving 10 bases between. CDR1 is SGHRS, CDR2 YFSETQ, per germline. This CDR3 contains 14 residues.

The CDR3 is CASSSSFCLNSGHNEQFF. The DNA for the CDR3 is TGTGCCAGCAGCTCCTCATTTTGCTTGAATAGCGGTCACAATGAGCAGTTCTTC. This sequence joins TRBV12-1 and TRBJ2-1; the D call in the table, TRBD2, was not verified against the DNA. TRBV12-1 is listed as a pseudogene. The CDR3 has 18 residues.

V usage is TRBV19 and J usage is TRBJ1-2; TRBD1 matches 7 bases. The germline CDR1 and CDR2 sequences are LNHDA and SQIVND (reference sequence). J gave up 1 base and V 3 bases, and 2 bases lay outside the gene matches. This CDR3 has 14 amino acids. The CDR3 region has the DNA TGTGCCAGTAGTATGGGACAGCTTAACTATGGCTACACCTTC. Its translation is CASSMGQLNYGYTF.

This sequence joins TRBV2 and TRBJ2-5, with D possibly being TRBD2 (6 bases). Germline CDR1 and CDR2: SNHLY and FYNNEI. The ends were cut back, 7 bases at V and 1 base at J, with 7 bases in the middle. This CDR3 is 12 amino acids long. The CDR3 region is CASNSGQETQYF. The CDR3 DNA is TGTGCCAGCAATAGCGGCCAAGAGACCCAGTACTTC. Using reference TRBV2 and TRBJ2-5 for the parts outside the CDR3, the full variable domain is EPEVTQTPSHQVTQMGQEVILRCVPISNHLYFYWYRQILGQKVEFLVSFYNNEISEKSEIFDDQFSVERPDGSNFTLKIRSTKLEDSAMYFCASNSGQETQYFGPGTRLLVL.

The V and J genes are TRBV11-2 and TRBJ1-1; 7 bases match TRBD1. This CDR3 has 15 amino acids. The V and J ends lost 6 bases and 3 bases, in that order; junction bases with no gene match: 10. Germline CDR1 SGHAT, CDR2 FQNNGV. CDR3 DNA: TGTGCCAGCAGGCCTACCCGGGGGACAGACACTGAAGCTTTCTTT. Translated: CASRPTRGTDTEAFF. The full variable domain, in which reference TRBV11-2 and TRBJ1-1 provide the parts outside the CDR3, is EAGVAQSPRYKIIEKRQSVAFWCNPISGHATLYWYQQILGQGPKLLIQFQNNGVVDDSQLPKDRFSAERLKGVDSTLKIQPAKLEDSAVYLCASRPTRGTDTEAFFGQGTRLTVV.

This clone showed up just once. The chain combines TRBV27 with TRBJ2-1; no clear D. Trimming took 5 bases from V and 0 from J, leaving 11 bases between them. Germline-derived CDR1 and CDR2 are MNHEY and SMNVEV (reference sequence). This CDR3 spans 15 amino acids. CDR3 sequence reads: CASSTGLSSYNEQFF. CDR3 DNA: TGTGCCAGCAGTACCGGGTTGAGCTCCTACAATGAGCAGTTCTTC.

The CDR3 loop reads CASSWGVSDEQYF. The CDR3 nucleotides are TGTGCCAGCAGTTGGGGCGTGTCGGACGAGCAGTACTTC. The chain links TRBV6-6 to TRBJ2-7; a possible D gene is TRBD1 (5 bases). CDR1 is MNHNY and CDR2 is SVGAGI in the germline V gene (reference sequence). With 4 bases removed from V and 5 bases from J, the gap between germline ends came to 12 bases. The CDR3 is made up of 13 amino acids.

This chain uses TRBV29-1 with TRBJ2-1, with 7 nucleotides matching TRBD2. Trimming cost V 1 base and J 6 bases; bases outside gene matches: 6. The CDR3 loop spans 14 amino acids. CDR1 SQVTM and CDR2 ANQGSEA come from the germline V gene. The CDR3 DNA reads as TGCAGCGTTGAAGGGCCGGGAGGCTTCAATGAGCAGTTCTTC. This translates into CSVEGPGGFNEQFF.

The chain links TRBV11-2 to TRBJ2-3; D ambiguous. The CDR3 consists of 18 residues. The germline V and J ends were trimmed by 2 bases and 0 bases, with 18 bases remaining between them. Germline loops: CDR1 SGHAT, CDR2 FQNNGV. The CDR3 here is CASSLFILAAPSTDTQYF. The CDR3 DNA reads TGTGCCAGCAGCTTATTTATTCTGGCGGCCCCTAGCACAGATACGCAGTATTTT.

The CDR3 region is CASSPPRGEDTGELFF. DNA of the CDR3: TGTGCCAGCTCACCACCCAGGGGCGAGGACACCGGGGAGCTGTTTTTT. This chain uses TRBV18 with TRBJ2-2; D might be TRBD1 (6 bases). The CDR3 totals 16 residues. Trimming pared 0 bases from V and 3 bases from J, leaving 11 bases between. Germline CDR1 KGHSH, CDR2 LQKENI.

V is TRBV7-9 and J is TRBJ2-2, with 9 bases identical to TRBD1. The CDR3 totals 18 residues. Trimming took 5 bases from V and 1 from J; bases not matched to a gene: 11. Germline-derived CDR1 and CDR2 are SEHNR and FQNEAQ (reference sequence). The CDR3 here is CASSPPPGTGRNTGELFF. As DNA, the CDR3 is TGTGCCAGCAGCCCTCCCCCCGGGACAGGGAGGAACACCGGGGAGCTGTTTTTT.

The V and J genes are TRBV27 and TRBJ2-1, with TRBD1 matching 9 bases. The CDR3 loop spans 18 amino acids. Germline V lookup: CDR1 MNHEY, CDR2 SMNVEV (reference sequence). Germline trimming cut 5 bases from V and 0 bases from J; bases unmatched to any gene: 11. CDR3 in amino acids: CASSDAQGAYFSYNEQFF. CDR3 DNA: TGTGCCAGCAGTGATGCACAGGGGGCATACTTCTCCTACAATGAGCAGTTCTTC.

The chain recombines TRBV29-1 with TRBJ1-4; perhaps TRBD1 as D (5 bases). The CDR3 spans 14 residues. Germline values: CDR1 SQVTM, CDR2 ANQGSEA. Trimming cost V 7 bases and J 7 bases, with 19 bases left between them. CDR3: CSALPQGRTEKLFF. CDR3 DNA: TGCAGCGCCCTACCCCAGGGCAGGACTGAAAAACTGTTTTTT. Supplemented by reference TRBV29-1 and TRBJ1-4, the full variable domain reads SAVISQKPSRDICQRGTSLTIQCQVDSQVTMMFWYRQQPGQSLTLIATANQGSEATYESGFVIDKFPISRPNLTFSTLTVSNMSPEDSSIYLCSALPQGRTEKLFFGSGTQLSVL.

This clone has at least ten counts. The CDR3 loop is CASSLSRTSGGYNEQFF. The CDR3 DNA reads as TGCGCCAGCAGCTTGTCCCGGACTAGCGGAGGATACAATGAGCAGTTCTTC. The chain combines TRBV5-1 with TRBJ2-1; 10 positions match TRBD2. V lost 1 base to trimming and J lost 4 bases; unmatched junction nucleotides: 8. Germline values: CDR1 SGHRS, CDR2 YFSETQ. This CDR3 is 17 amino acids long. Drawing the rest from reference TRBV5-1 and TRBJ2-1, the complete variable domain is KAGVTQTPRYLIKTRGQQVTLSCSPISGHRSVSWYQQTPGQGLQFLFEYFSETQRNKGNFPGRFSGRQFSNSRSEMNVSTLELGDSALYLCASSLSRTSGGYNEQFFGPGTRLTVL.

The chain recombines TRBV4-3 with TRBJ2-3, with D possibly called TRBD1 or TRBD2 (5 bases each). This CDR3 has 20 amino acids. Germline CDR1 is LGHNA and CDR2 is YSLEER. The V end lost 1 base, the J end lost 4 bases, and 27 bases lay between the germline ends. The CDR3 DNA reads TGCGCCAGCAGCCAAGGTCTGGGGGTAAGGGAGACCACCACATCAGATACGCAGTATTTT. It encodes CASSQGLGVRETTTSDTQYF.